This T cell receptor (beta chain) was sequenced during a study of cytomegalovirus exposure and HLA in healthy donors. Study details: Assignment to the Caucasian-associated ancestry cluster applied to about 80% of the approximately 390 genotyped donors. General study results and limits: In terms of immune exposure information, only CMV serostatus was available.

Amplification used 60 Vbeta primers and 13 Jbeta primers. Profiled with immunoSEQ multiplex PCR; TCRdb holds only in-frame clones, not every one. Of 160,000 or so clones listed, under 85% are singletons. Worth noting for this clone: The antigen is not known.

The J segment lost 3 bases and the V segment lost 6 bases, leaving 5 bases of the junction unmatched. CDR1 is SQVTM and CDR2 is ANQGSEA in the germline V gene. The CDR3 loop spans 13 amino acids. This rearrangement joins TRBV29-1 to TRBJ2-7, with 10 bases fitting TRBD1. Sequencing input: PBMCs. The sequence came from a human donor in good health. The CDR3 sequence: CSVRGTGVYEQYF. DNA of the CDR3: TGCAGCGTCCGCGGGACAGGGGTCTACGAGCAGTACTTC.